The 5 T cell receptor beta chains in this list originate from one sample, sequenced in a study of blood T cells in healthy people across ages (dated by TCRdb to 2013 to 2016). The library was prepared using 5' RACE. The instrument given in TCRdb is Illumina HiSeq 2500. A second roughly 6 to 12 cycle PCR used a sample-barcoded 5' primer and a J-beta primer mix. TCRdb reanalyzed the raw reads on its own, using fastp at Q25 for trimming and MiXCR for clone calling, and kept in-frame beta chains. Every CDR3 protein is listed once, alongside the most common genes and DNA of its rows. This sample holds some 1.5 million distinct CDR3 sequences; 28% were observed only once. The ten largest clones take up over 7% of the sample. The source material was blood. The receptor source for this set is a woman under 40 in good health.

V and J are TRBV20-1 and TRBJ1-5, with a tentative D call TRBD1 (5 bases). Germline V gives CDR1 DFQATT, CDR2 SNEGSKA (reference sequence). The CDR3 sequence is 12 residues long. V was trimmed by 5 bases and J by 3 bases, leaving 8 bases between them. The chain's CDR3 is CSADRLNQPQHF. CDR3 nucleotide sequence: TGCAGTGCTGACAGACTCAATCAGCCCCAGCATTTT.

The chain employs TRBV10-3 and TRBJ2-5; 7 bases are shared with TRBD2. Germline V gene data show CDR1 as ENHRY and CDR2 as SYGVKD. This CDR3 spans 14 amino acids. Trimming cost V 10 bases and J 2 bases; bases outside gene matches: 10. Here the CDR3 DNA reads TGTGCCACCGGCGCGGGAGTGGGTCAAGAGACCCAGTACTTC. The encoded protein is CATGAGVGQETQYF.

Only a few counts were recorded for this clonotype. The chain joins TRBV4-1 to TRBJ1-2; the D gene is possibly TRBD1 (5 bases). The CDR3 length is 16 residues. CDR1 and CDR2 from the germline V gene are MGHRA and YSYEKL. V shed 1 base and J shed 2 bases, with 14 bases lying between them. CDR3 protein: CASSQVGRGSNYGYTF. The CDR3 DNA reads TGCGCCAGCAGCCAAGTCGGACGGGGGTCGAACTATGGCTACACCTTC.

This clonotype was detected many times. The chain links TRBV28 to TRBJ2-7; 7 bases align to TRBD1. CDR3 size: 17 residues. The germline CDR1 and CDR2 sequences are MDHEN and SYDVKM. Trimming at V came to 2 bases and at J to 0 bases, leaving 10 bases not matched to a gene. The CDR3 region is CASSLPPQGESSYEQYF. The CDR3 DNA follows: TGTGCCAGCAGTTTACCCCCCCAGGGGGAAAGCTCCTACGAGCAGTACTTC.

The gene calls are TRBV7-6 and TRBJ2-1, with TRBD1 matching 9 bases. Germline V gene data show CDR1 as SGHVS and CDR2 as FNYEAQ. This CDR3 spans 15 amino acids. The V gene end was trimmed by 1 base and the J gene end by 12 bases; junction bases not matched to a gene: 10. The CDR3 nucleotides are TGTGCCAGCAGCTTAGGGGACAGGGTCGGTGGTGGGCAGTTCTTC. Its protein is CASSLGDRVGGGQFF. The whole variable domain, remainder taken from reference TRBV7-6 and TRBJ2-1, is GAGVSQSPRYKVTKRGQDVALRCDPISGHVSLYWYRQALGQGPEFLTYFNYEAQQDKSGLPNDRFSAERPEGSISTLTIQRTEQRDSAMYRCASSLGDRVGGGQFFGPGTRLTVL.